The 8 T cell receptor beta chains given below trace back to one sample, sequenced in a study of blood T cells in healthy people across ages. A second about 6 to 11 cycle PCR used barcoded and J-beta primers. One entry per CDR3 protein results from TCRdb running MiXCR on the 5' RACE reads. The table lists approximately 1.5 million distinct CDR3 sequences, about 35% of them singletons, with over 9% in the top ten. Specimen: blood. The receptors stem from a woman aged 25-40 years in good health.

The sample holds many counts of this clonotype. This rearrangement joins TRBV7-9 to TRBJ1-2, with D maybe TRBD1 (6 bases). Trimming stripped 1 base from V and 6 bases from J, with 9 bases between. Per germline, CDR1 SEHNR and CDR2 FQNEAQ (reference sequence). The CDR3 covers 13 residues. The CDR3 DNA sequence: TGTGCCAGCAGCTTAGAAGGGGGGAATGGCTACACCTTC. It yields the protein CASSLEGGNGYTF.

This clonotype has more than one count but fewer than ten. The chain employs TRBV6-1 and TRBJ2-1, with D perhaps TRBD1 (6 bases). Germline CDR1 MNHNS, CDR2 SASEGT. The CDR3 covers 18 residues. V was cut by 6 bases and J by 7 bases, with 28 bases left in between. CDR3 protein: CASSNNRVGGPGWNEQFF. DNA for the CDR3: TGTGCCAGCAGCAACAATCGGGTAGGGGGTCCAGGGTGGAATGAGCAGTTCTTC.

The chain joins TRBV24-1 to TRBJ1-2; 9 nucleotides line up with TRBD1. The CDR3 covers 14 residues. Germline V CDR1 and CDR2: KGHDR, SFDVKD. Trimming cost V 5 bases and J 3 bases; bases outside gene matches: 3. CDR3 DNA: TGTGCCACCAGTGGGACAGGGGAGCACTATGGCTACACCTTC. Its translation is CATSGTGEHYGYTF.

V usage is TRBV5-1 and J usage is TRBJ1-5; D not resolved. The CDR3 runs 13 residues. CDR1 SGHRS and CDR2 YFSETQ come from the germline V gene. Between the trimmed V and J ends, which lost 0 bases and 8 bases, there was a span of 9 bases. The chain's CDR3 is CASSLVPGEPQHF. For the CDR3, the DNA is TGCGCCAGCAGCTTGGTCCCAGGAGAGCCCCAGCATTTT.

This chain joins TRBV29-1 and TRBJ1-1; 7 positions agree with TRBD1. V shed 6 bases and J 2 bases; nucleotides not matched to a gene: 9. Germline V CDR1 and CDR2: SQVTM, ANQGSEA. CDR3 length equals 14 residues. As DNA, the CDR3 is TGCAGCGTACTACTAGGGACAGCTAACACTGAAGCTTTCTTT. This encodes CSVLLGTANTEAFF.

Only a few counts were recorded for this clonotype. CDR3 nucleotides: TGTGCCAGCAGTGAAGATTTTAGCACCGGGGAGCTGTTTTTT. Encoded protein: CASSEDFSTGELFF. The chain recombines TRBV2 with TRBJ2-2; D is ambiguous. Germline V gene data show CDR1 as SNHLY and CDR2 as FYNNEI. Trimming stripped 1 base from V and 4 bases from J, with 7 bases between. The CDR3 is 14 residues long.

V is TRBV3-1 and J is TRBJ2-5, with D tentatively TRBD1 (5 bases). The germline gives CDR1 LGHDT, CDR2 YNNKEL (reference sequence). This CDR3 contains 13 residues. Trimming took 5 bases from V and 4 from J, leaving 11 bases between them. In DNA form, the CDR3 reads TGTGCCAGCAGCAGACAGTACGGAGAGACCCAGTACTTC. Its protein is CASSRQYGETQYF.

This clonotype turned up a few times. The chain links TRBV12-5 to TRBJ2-5; 11 bases are shared with TRBD1. The CDR3 runs 16 residues. Germline V gene data show CDR1 as LGHNT and CDR2 as FRNRAP. With 0 bases clipped from V and 3 bases from J, the junction kept 3 bases outside the gene matches. The CDR3 reads CASGLVPGQGEETQYF. DNA of the CDR3: TGTGCTAGTGGTTTGGTACCGGGACAGGGGGAAGAGACCCAGTACTTC. The whole variable domain, filled in from reference TRBV12-5 and TRBJ2-5, reads DARVTQTPRHKVTEMGQEVTMRCQPILGHNTVFWYRQTMMQGLELLAYFRNRAPLDDSGMPKDRFSAEMPDATLATLKIQPSEPRDSAVYFCASGLVPGQGEETQYFGPGTRLLVL.